This T cell receptor beta chain was recovered during a study of beta chain features in type 1 diabetes. Findings and caveats of the study: Type 1 diabetes patients had moderately but significantly shorter TCRB CDR3s in all four CD4+ subsets.

Via the markers CD45RO/CCR7/CD25/CD127/CD95/CD27, stem cell-like memory, regulatory, central memory and naive CD4+ cells were sorted. Populations obtained by sorting all exceeded 95% purity. The V end was cut by 5 bases, the J end by 1 base, with 11 bases between. CDR1 is LNHNV and CDR2 is YYDKDF in the germline V gene (reference sequence). The CDR3 length is 14 residues. Concerning this clone: Its antigen is as yet unknown.

cDNA synthesis used the whole RNA isolate, giving expressed TCRB sequences. The protocol was immunoSEQ multiplex PCR, while the TCRdb copy is restricted to in-frame clones and leaves out a portion. The sample contains roughly 450,000 clones, about 15% of which appear only once. The rearrangement uses TRBV15 and TRBJ1-2; a possible D gene is TRBD1 (5 bases). This TCR came from a man aged 30 to 45 in good health. The specimen was naive CD4+ T cells from blood. CDR3 sequence (DNA): TGTGCCACCAGCTTAGGGACGGGTAACTATGGCTACACCTTC. It yields the protein CATSLGTGNYGYTF.